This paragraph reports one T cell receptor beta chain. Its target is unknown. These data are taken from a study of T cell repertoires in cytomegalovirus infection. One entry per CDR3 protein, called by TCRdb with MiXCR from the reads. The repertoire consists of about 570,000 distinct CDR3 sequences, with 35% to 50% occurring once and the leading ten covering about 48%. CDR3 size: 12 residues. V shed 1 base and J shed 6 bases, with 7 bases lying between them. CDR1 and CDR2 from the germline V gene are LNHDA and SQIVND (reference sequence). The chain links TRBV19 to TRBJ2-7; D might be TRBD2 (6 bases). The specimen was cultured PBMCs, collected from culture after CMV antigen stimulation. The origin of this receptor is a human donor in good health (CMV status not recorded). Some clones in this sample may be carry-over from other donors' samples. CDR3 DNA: TGTGCCAGTAGTATAGCGGGAGCCGAGCAGTACTTC. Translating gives CASSIAGAEQYF.